The 24 T cell receptor beta chains below all came from one sample that was sequenced in a study of low-dose radiotherapy and immunotherapy resistance in tumors. First-strand cDNA used TRAV- and TRBV-specific primers, covering alpha and beta chains. TCR amplification used 15 to 20 PCR cycles, a constant-region primer and a V-primer adapter. TCRdb redid the calling of the reads with MiXCR, one entry per CDR3 protein. In the table there are under 11,000 distinct CDR3 sequences, over 55% of which are singletons. The receptor source for this set is a human donor with advanced metastatic prostate, ovarian, gallbladder or colorectal cancer (not recorded which). This table probably holds off-target reads from a library built for another chain.

The rearrangement joins TRBV14 to TRBJ2-7; D unresolved. The V and J ends lost 3 bases and 3 bases respectively, with 9 bases between them. This CDR3 is built from 13 residues. From germline, CDR1 is SGHDN and CDR2 FVKESK. Written as DNA, the CDR3 is TGTGCCAGCAGCCATCCGACGGTCTACGAGCAGTACTTC. Translating it yields CASSHPTVYEQYF.

The chain links TRBV9 to TRBJ2-1; D assignment may be TRBD1 or TRBD2 (6 bases each). CDR1 and CDR2 (germline): SGDLS, YYNGEE. V was pared by 0 bases and J by 8 bases, with 18 bases between. The CDR3 totals 16 residues. The CDR3 is CASSVVEGGVLDEQFF. CDR3 coding DNA: TGTGCCAGCAGCGTAGTGGAGGGGGGCGTGCTCGATGAGCAGTTCTTC.

In its sample, this clonotype was seen a few times. V gene TRBV5-5 combines with J gene TRBJ1-2, with TRBD1 identical over 8 bases. There are 15 residues in the CDR3. Looked up from germline, CDR1 is SGHKS and CDR2 is YYEKEE (reference sequence). Trimming at V came to 0 bases and at J to 4 bases, leaving 5 bases not matched to a gene. The chain's CDR3 is CASSLDATGVYGYTF. The CDR3, as DNA: TGTGCCAGCAGCTTGGATGCGACAGGGGTCTATGGCTACACCTTC.

The gene calls are TRBV18 and TRBJ1-2; perhaps TRBD1 as D (6 bases). Trimming took off 3 bases at V and 5 bases at J, with 13 bases between the two ends. Germline CDR1 is KGHSH and CDR2 is LQKENI. The CDR3 consists of 14 residues. The CDR3 DNA follows: TGTGCCAGCTCACCGGTACAGGGAGAGTATGGCTACACCTTC. Amino acid sequence: CASSPVQGEYGYTF.

This clonotype has a handful of counts. This rearrangement joins TRBV11-3 to TRBJ2-3; D is unclear. Germline-derived CDR1 and CDR2 are SGHNT and YENEEA. The CDR3 consists of 12 residues. V was pared by 5 bases and J by 7 bases, with 10 bases between. The CDR3 reads CASSRDRYTQYF. In DNA form, the CDR3 reads TGTGCCAGCAGCCGCGACCGATATACGCAGTATTTT.

The sample holds a few counts of this clonotype. The J gene is TRBJ2-3, the V gene TRBV5-5; D uncertain. The CDR3 sequence is 14 residues long. Germline lookup yields CDR1 SGHKS and CDR2 YYEKEE (reference sequence). Trimming took 4 bases from V and 0 from J, leaving 9 bases between them. CDR3 in amino acids: CASSGAGSTDTQYF. For the CDR3, the DNA is TGTGCCAGCAGCGGCGCAGGAAGCACAGATACGCAGTATTTT. Full variable domain (missing parts from reference TRBV5-5 and TRBJ2-3): DAGVTQSPTHLIKTRGQQVTLRCSPISGHKSVSWYQQVLGQGPQFIFQYYEKEERGRGNFPDRFSARQFPNYSSELNVNALLLGDSALYLCASSGAGSTDTQYFGPGTRLTVL.

The gene calls are TRBV28 and TRBJ1-4, with a tentative D call TRBD1 (5 bases). Germline V gives CDR1 MDHEN, CDR2 SYDVKM. The V and J ends lost 4 bases and 7 bases respectively, with 16 bases between them. This CDR3 contains 15 residues. The CDR3 is CASSSPRRGSEKLFF. DNA of the CDR3: TGTGCCAGCAGTTCCCCGCGAAGGGGTTCTGAAAAACTGTTTTTT.

This clonotype was counted a few times. The chain combines TRBV20-1 with TRBJ1-1; D might be TRBD1 (5 bases). Trimming shortened V by 1 base and J by 5 bases, and 11 bases separated the two germline ends. CDR3 length equals 13 residues. Germline CDR1 is DFQATT and CDR2 is SNEGSKA (reference sequence). CDR3 DNA: TGCAGTGCTAGAGGGGCAGGGAGAACTGAAGCTTTCTTT. It is translated as CSARGAGRTEAFF.

This clonotype has just one count. This rearrangement joins TRBV3-1 to TRBJ2-7, with D possibly being TRBD1 or TRBD2 (5 bases each). Trimming cost V 4 bases and J 4 bases, with 14 bases left between them. Germline values: CDR1 LGHDT, CDR2 YNNKEL (reference sequence). CDR3 length: 14 residues. This CDR3 is CASSLRGAGYEQYF. The CDR3 DNA reads TGTGCCAGCAGCCTTCGAGGGGCTGGTTACGAGCAGTACTTC.

The chain couples TRBV4-1 to TRBJ1-5, with 9 bases fitting TRBD1. The CDR3 extends over 18 amino acids. Trimming cost V 4 bases and J 1 base; bases outside gene matches: 11. CDR1 MGHRA and CDR2 YSYEKL come from the germline V gene. The CDR3 protein is CASSLVGTGQGSNQPQHF. In nucleotides, the CDR3 is TGCGCCAGCAGCCTAGTCGGGACAGGACAGGGGAGCAATCAGCCCCAGCATTTT.

V is TRBV6-2 or TRBV6-3 and J is TRBJ1-4, with D perhaps matching TRBD1 (6 bases). This CDR3 is 14 amino acids long. V lost 7 bases and J lost 7, with 16 bases in between. The germline CDR1 and CDR2 sequences are MNHEY and SVGEGT. CDR3 amino acids: CASMGGQYAEKLFF. CDR3 nucleotide sequence: TGTGCCAGCATGGGGGGGCAATACGCTGAAAAACTGTTTTTT.

V and J are TRBV3-1 and TRBJ1-6; D gene unclear. The CDR3 sequence is 14 residues long. The ends were cut back, 6 bases at V and 6 bases at J, with 12 bases in the middle. Germline CDR1 reads LGHDT; CDR2 reads YNNKEL (reference sequence). The CDR3 region is CASRDAGGNSPLHF. Written as DNA, the CDR3 is TGTGCCAGCAGAGATGCAGGAGGTAATTCACCCCTCCACTTT.

There are a few counts of this clonotype. The V call is TRBV12-3 or TRBV12-4, the J call TRBJ2-2; 8 nucleotides line up with TRBD1. The CDR3 loop spans 14 amino acids. The V and J ends lost 2 bases and 7 bases, in that order; junction bases with no gene match: 3. CDR3 bases: TGTGCCAGCAGTTTATCAGGGGGCGTCGGGGAGCTGTTTTTT. Its translation: CASSLSGGVGELFF.

The chain employs TRBV5-1 and TRBJ2-2; 7 bases align to TRBD2. The CDR3 is 15 amino acids. CDR1 and CDR2 from the germline V gene are SGHRS and YFSETQ. V was pared by 4 bases and J by 3 bases, with 6 bases of the junction left unmatched. The CDR3 sequence: CASSKGGGDTGELFF. In DNA, the CDR3 is TGCGCCAGCAGCAAGGGCGGGGGAGACACCGGGGAGCTGTTTTTT.

The V call is TRBV6-2 or TRBV6-3, the J call TRBJ1-2; unclear D gene. CDR3 length: 12 residues. CDR1 is MNHEY and CDR2 is SVGEGT in the germline V gene. Trimming cost V 2 bases and J 4 bases, with 5 bases left between them. The CDR3 DNA reads TGTGCCAGCAGTTACGAGTCCTATGGCTACACCTTC. Protein: CASSYESYGYTF.

The sample holds a few counts of this clonotype. The chain employs TRBV12-3 or TRBV12-4 and TRBJ2-5, with 7 bases fitting TRBD2. V lost 6 bases, J lost 2 bases, and 6 bases stayed unmatched. This CDR3 has 14 amino acids. CDR3 residues: CASRNTGGQETQYF. DNA for the CDR3: TGTGCCAGCAGAAACACGGGGGGACAAGAGACCCAGTACTTC.

This clonotype was detected a few times. V and J are TRBV5-1 and TRBJ2-7; D gene ambiguous. There are 14 residues in the CDR3. The V end lost 4 bases, the J end lost 2 bases, and 13 bases lay between the germline ends. CDR1 and CDR2 (germline): SGHRS, YFSETQ. The CDR3 DNA reads TGCGCCAGCAGCCCGGACGGTGATCCCTACGAGCAGTACTTC. It translates to CASSPDGDPYEQYF.

The gene calls are TRBV7-4 and TRBJ2-7; D gene uncertain. Germline V gene data show CDR1 as SGHVT and CDR2 as SQSDAQ. CDR3 size: 17 residues. V lost 2 bases and J 1 base, leaving 18 bases between the germline ends. The CDR3 sequence: CASSLCPGRPTSYEQYF. In DNA form, the CDR3 reads TGTGCCAGCAGCTTATGTCCGGGCAGACCCACTTCCTACGAGCAGTACTTC.

The rearrangement uses TRBV27 and TRBJ1-2, with 9 bases that match TRBD1. This CDR3 region has 16 residues. Losses at the gene ends were 3 bases for V and 11 bases for J; bases not matched to a gene: 16. Germline values: CDR1 MNHEY, CDR2 SMNVEV (reference sequence). The CDR3: CASSFGDGTGRSIYTF. The CDR3 region has the DNA TGTGCCAGCAGTTTCGGTGACGGGACAGGGAGATCCATTTACACCTTC.

This clonotype was seen a handful of times. The CDR3, as DNA: TGTGCCAGCACTCCACTCAGGGAACAAGGCGAGCAGTACTTC. It specifies CASTPLREQGEQYF. This chain connects TRBV6-6 to TRBJ2-7; possibly TRBD1 for D (5 bases). Germline CDR1 reads MNHNY; CDR2 reads SVGAGI (reference sequence). The CDR3 has 14 residues. Trimming took off 7 bases at V and 6 bases at J, with 19 bases between the two ends.

V usage is TRBV6-2 or TRBV6-3 and J usage is TRBJ1-6; 9 nucleotides line up with TRBD1. The CDR3 is 14 residues long. V was pared by 7 bases and J by 10 bases, with 8 bases of the junction left unmatched. Per germline, CDR1 MNHEY and CDR2 SVGEGT. The DNA of the CDR3 is TGTGCCAGCAACGTGGGACAGGGTAACTCACCCCTCCACTTT. This encodes CASNVGQGNSPLHF.

The chain employs TRBV3-1 and TRBJ1-1; D possibly corresponds to TRBD1 (5 bases). Germline values: CDR1 LGHDT, CDR2 YNNKEL (reference sequence). The CDR3 sequence is 14 residues long. V was cut by 8 bases and J by 3 bases, with 16 bases left in between. The chain's CDR3 is CASSLTRGDTEAFF. The CDR3 nucleotides read TGTGCCAGCTCACTCACCCGGGGGGACACTGAAGCTTTCTTT.

There are a few counts of this clonotype. The V and J genes are TRBV5-5 and TRBJ2-7; tentative D call: TRBD2 (6 bases). Trimming took 1 base from V and 0 from J, leaving 8 bases between them. Germline V gives CDR1 SGHKS, CDR2 YYEKEE (reference sequence). The CDR3 runs 14 residues. The CDR3 sequence is CASSLSGVSYEQYF. Written as DNA, the CDR3 is TGTGCCAGCAGCTTGTCGGGGGTCTCCTACGAGCAGTACTTC.

V and J are TRBV18 and TRBJ1-5; 9 positions agree with TRBD1. The ends lost 6 bases at V and 6 bases at J; junction bases unmatched: 9. Germline CDR1 and CDR2: KGHSH and LQKENI. CDR3 length equals 15 residues. CDR3 loop: CASSPTGGLSQPQHF. CDR3 DNA: TGTGCCAGCTCCCCTACAGGGGGCCTTAGTCAGCCCCAGCATTTT.